This record concerns one T cell receptor (beta chain) sequence. Trimming shortened V by 2 bases and J by 4 bases, and 15 bases separated the two germline ends. The germline gives CDR1 SGHRS, CDR2 YFSETQ. The CDR3 sequence is 15 residues long. The data derive from a study of technical replicates of blood from a few donors. The protocol was immunoSEQ multiplex PCR, while the TCRdb copy is restricted to in-frame clones and leaves out a portion. Among 65,000 to 95,000 clones, about 93% were seen once, and the ten largest hold 0.27%. V and J are TRBV5-1 and TRBJ1-1; D might be TRBD1 (6 bases). Sequences were obtained from T cells isolated from PBMCs. This clonotype was obtained from a human donor in good health. The CDR3 reads CASSLQGYQSTEAFF. The CDR3 DNA sequence: TGCGCCAGCAGCTTACAGGGCTATCAGAGCACTGAAGCTTTCTTT. Full variable domain (remainder filled in from reference TRBV5-1 and TRBJ1-1): KAGVTQTPRYLIKTRGQQVTLSCSPISGHRSVSWYQQTPGQGLQFLFEYFSETQRNKGNFPGRFSGRQFSNSRSEMNVSTLELGDSALYLCASSLQGYQSTEAFFGQGTRLTVV.